This is a list of T cell receptor beta chains from one sample in a study of early T cells in non-severe SARS-CoV-2 infection. TCRdb re-derived calls from the 5' RACE reads in MiXCR, one entry per CDR3 protein. The data hold around 78,000 distinct CDR3 sequences, with roughly a tenth observed a single time. The sequences come from whole blood, collected at baseline. Every receptor here comes from an adult who was a healthcare worker with PCR-confirmed SARS-CoV-2 infection or an uninfected control (not recorded which). Both conserved end residues are trimmed from each CDR3. Fields, in order: clone size, V gene, CDR3 protein. Size values are once, few and many counts, or a class for expanded clones, and some rows have none.

clone_size: few
v_call: TRBV12-3/TRBV12-4
cdr3_aa: ASSPPGGVYGYT

clone_size: .
v_call: TRBV5-1
cdr3_aa: ASSFPGQGSEQY

clone_size: many
v_call: TRBV5-1
cdr3_aa: ASSLRGGPNNEQF

clone_size: few
v_call: TRBV3-1
cdr3_aa: ASSQGPGQIYEQY

clone_size: few
v_call: TRBV6-5
cdr3_aa: ASSYSFAESYEQY

clone_size: few
v_call: TRBV6-2/TRBV6-3
cdr3_aa: ASSYGNQPQH

clone_size: .
v_call: TRBV27
cdr3_aa: ASSLGADSYEQY

clone_size: .
v_call: TRBV19
cdr3_aa: ASRRYGYT

clone_size: few
v_call: TRBV3-1
cdr3_aa: ASSQRGEEKLF

clone_size: many
v_call: TRBV27
cdr3_aa: ASSSLWSYEQY

clone_size: few
v_call: TRBV19
cdr3_aa: ASSINRGGDQPQH

clone_size: few
v_call: TRBV9
cdr3_aa: ASSVPGSYNEQF

clone_size: many
v_call: TRBV5-4
cdr3_aa: ASSLGRADNEQF

clone_size: few
v_call: TRBV7-2
cdr3_aa: ASSPRGGNTEAF

clone_size: few
v_call: TRBV5-1
cdr3_aa: ASSLAQGGGTEAF

clone_size: .
v_call: TRBV5-4
cdr3_aa: ASSSDGYTQY

clone_size: .
v_call: TRBV5-4
cdr3_aa: ASSLGGTGEAF

clone_size: few
v_call: TRBV7-8
cdr3_aa: ASSPDGGVSGTEAF

clone_size: few
v_call: TRBV5-1
cdr3_aa: ASSLGYSENTGELF

clone_size: many
v_call: TRBV30
cdr3_aa: ASQWNTEAF

clone_size: .
v_call: TRBV7-8
cdr3_aa: ASSSWGGTDTQY

clone_size: .
v_call: TRBV4-3
cdr3_aa: ASSQYQGEAF

clone_size: few
v_call: TRBV30
cdr3_aa: AWSVQNYGYT

clone_size: few
v_call: TRBV20-1
cdr3_aa: SAKGNGNPEAF

clone_size: few
v_call: TRBV7-2
cdr3_aa: ASSLLSGGARYDTQY

clone_size: many
v_call: TRBV9
cdr3_aa: ASSLRDNPSSGNTIY

clone_size: .
v_call: TRBV18
cdr3_aa: ASSPSYTGTPNGEQY

clone_size: few
v_call: TRBV29-1
cdr3_aa: SVGLTGGSEAF

clone_size: few
v_call: TRBV27
cdr3_aa: ASSLSGGFQPQH

clone_size: few
v_call: TRBV27
cdr3_aa: ASSLISPGTEAF

clone_size: many
v_call: TRBV7-2
cdr3_aa: ASSLPAGGLRYEQY

clone_size: .
v_call: TRBV20-1
cdr3_aa: SAFIAAKSSYEQY

clone_size: few
v_call: TRBV30
cdr3_aa: AWGPTANTEAF

clone_size: many
v_call: TRBV12-3/TRBV12-4
cdr3_aa: ASSLRQTSSYEQY

clone_size: few
v_call: TRBV20-1
cdr3_aa: SASYRVEGNEQF

clone_size: many
v_call: TRBV12-3/TRBV12-4
cdr3_aa: ASSLRPNTEAF

clone_size: .
v_call: TRBV5-1
cdr3_aa: ASSPRDTDYGYT

clone_size: .
v_call: TRBV3-1
cdr3_aa: ASSQVAGFGNTIY

clone_size: few
v_call: TRBV19
cdr3_aa: ASSFPGKETQY

clone_size: .
v_call: TRBV4-1
cdr3_aa: ASSQKFGQLREQY

clone_size: few
v_call: TRBV29-1
cdr3_aa: SAGERVPYEQY

clone_size: .
v_call: TRBV6-2/TRBV6-3
cdr3_aa: ASTSPLAYEQY

clone_size: few
v_call: TRBV10-2
cdr3_aa: ATRLAGTMDEQF

clone_size: many
v_call: TRBV21-1
cdr3_aa: ASSKVLSSYEQY

clone_size: few
v_call: TRBV5-1
cdr3_aa: ASSLTTAQNEKLF

clone_size: .
v_call: TRBV5-1
cdr3_aa: ASSLAKTSGGLDTQY

clone_size: many
v_call: TRBV12-3/TRBV12-4
cdr3_aa: ASSGDRSTEAF

clone_size: few
v_call: TRBV5-5
cdr3_aa: ASSLDPAPNEQY

clone_size: many
v_call: TRBV13
cdr3_aa: ASSLNRGTTEAF

clone_size: few
v_call: TRBV4-3
cdr3_aa: ASSHDIDRGGNIQY

clone_size: .
v_call: TRBV12-3/TRBV12-4
cdr3_aa: ASTLGGAYTDTQY

clone_size: .
v_call: TRBV10-3
cdr3_aa: AISGTGGPSEQY

clone_size: .
v_call: TRBV7-9
cdr3_aa: ASSSGTGRGYT

clone_size: .
v_call: TRBV24-1
cdr3_aa: ATSDPGLAGGYNEQF

clone_size: many
v_call: TRBV12-3/TRBV12-4
cdr3_aa: ASSRQGEYYGYT

clone_size: .
v_call: TRBV30
cdr3_aa: ASRTGALRTQY

clone_size: few
v_call: TRBV5-1
cdr3_aa: ASSHSGGSTDTQY

clone_size: few
v_call: TRBV9
cdr3_aa: ASSVVGPNEKLF